One sample yielded the 30 T cell receptor beta chains listed below, sequenced in a study of CD8+ T cells in alopecia areata. As the sequencing template, cDNA was produced by extracting RNA and reverse transcribing it. TCRdb's table, derived via immunoSEQ multiplex PCR, lists solely in-frame clones and lacks some. The table lists under 150,000 clones, around 54% of them singletons, with approximately 3.1% in the top ten. Treatment denoted: oral pan-JAK inhibitor, 5-10 mg twice daily. The sequences come from CD4+ T cells sorted from blood, collected at week 24, from a patient treated with tofacitinib. These receptor sequences come from a human donor with alopecia areata.

The chain recombines TRBV5-1 with TRBJ2-3; 7 bases match TRBD2. The CDR3 totals 15 residues. In germline, CDR1 is SGHRS, CDR2 YFSETQ. V was pared by 2 bases and J by 0 bases, with 3 bases of the junction left unmatched. CDR3 in amino acids: CASSLTGGSTDTQYF. The CDR3 bases are TGCGCCAGCAGCTTAACCGGGGGGAGCACAGATACGCAGTATTTT.

This clone has more than one count but fewer than ten. This sequence joins TRBV7-2 and TRBJ1-2; D is undetermined. Looked up from germline, CDR1 is SGHTA and CDR2 is FQGNSA. The germline V and J ends were trimmed by 1 base and 4 bases, with 10 bases remaining between them. The CDR3 totals 14 residues. The CDR3 sequence: CASSLGRGGYGYTF. CDR3 bases: TGTGCCAGCAGCTTAGGACGGGGAGGCTATGGCTACACCTTC.

The chain carries TRBV11-3 and TRBJ1-6; D is ambiguous. The CDR3 loop spans 14 amino acids. Deletions cut 0 bases from V and 7 bases from J, with 7 bases between. Germline V gene data show CDR1 as SGHNT and CDR2 as YENEEA. CDR3 region: CASSLERRNSPLHF. The DNA of the CDR3 is TGTGCCAGCAGCTTAGAAAGGAGGAATTCACCCCTCCACTTT. The full variable domain, its missing parts supplied by reference TRBV11-3 and TRBJ1-6, is EAGVVQSPRYKIIEKKQPVAFWCNPISGHNTLYWYLQNLGQGPELLIRYENEEAVDDSQLPKDRFSAERLKGVDSTLKIQPAELGDSAVYLCASSLERRNSPLHFGNGTRLTVT.

The chain combines TRBV30 with TRBJ2-1, with D perhaps being TRBD1 or TRBD2 (6 bases each). This CDR3 is 11 amino acids long. Germline V gene data show CDR1 as GTSNPN and CDR2 as SVGIG (reference sequence). Trimming cost V 5 bases and J 6 bases, with 8 bases left between them. CDR3 sequence reads: CAWGGLNEQFF. In DNA, the CDR3 is TGTGCCTGGGGGGGGCTCAATGAGCAGTTCTTC.

The CDR3 bases are TGTGCCTGGAGCCCCATTTTCTCCACCTCGGGGACTGAAGCTTTCTTT. The encoded protein is CAWSPIFSTSGTEAFF. V usage is TRBV30 and J usage is TRBJ1-1, with D uncertain. Germline V lookup: CDR1 GTSNPN, CDR2 SVGIG (reference sequence). Trimming stripped 3 bases from V and 5 bases from J, with 22 bases between. The CDR3 contains 16 residues.

The chain has TRBV29-1 and TRBJ2-1; no clear D gene. CDR3 length equals 12 residues. Germline CDR1 SQVTM, CDR2 ANQGSEA. The V and J ends lost 2 bases and 8 bases respectively, with 10 bases between them. The DNA for the CDR3 is TGCAGCGTTGAACTACTACAATATGAGCAGTTCTTC. Translation: CSVELLQYEQFF.

The rearrangement joins TRBV6-5 to TRBJ2-5; TRBD1 agrees at 7 bases. V lost 6 bases to trimming and J lost 5 bases; unmatched junction nucleotides: 6. CDR1 and CDR2 from the germline V gene are MNHEY and SVGAGI. The CDR3 has 13 residues. In nucleotides, the CDR3 is TGTGCCAGCAGAATGACAGGGATGGAGACCCAGTACTTC. It is translated as CASRMTGMETQYF.

The V call is TRBV4-1, the J call TRBJ2-5; D is uncertain. Germline CDR1 is MGHRA and CDR2 is YSYEKL. V was shortened by 1 base and J by 5 bases, with 14 bases between the two germline ends. This CDR3 region has 15 residues. Here the CDR3 DNA reads TGCGCCAGCAGCCAAGCTGGAGCGACGATGGAGACCCAGTACTTC. Its protein is CASSQAGATMETQYF.

This rearrangement joins TRBV2 to TRBJ2-6; maybe TRBD1 (6 bases). This CDR3 region has 15 residues. Germline values: CDR1 SNHLY, CDR2 FYNNEI. The V and J ends lost 6 bases and 2 bases respectively, with 11 bases between them. The CDR3 spells CASRARGPGANVLTF. The CDR3 DNA follows: TGTGCCAGCAGGGCCAGGGGTCCTGGGGCCAACGTCCTGACTTTC.

The genes are TRBV9 and TRBJ1-2; the match to TRBD1 covers 7 bases. The V and J ends lost 0 bases and 5 bases, in that order; junction bases with no gene match: 7. This CDR3 is built from 15 residues. Germline lookup yields CDR1 SGDLS and CDR2 YYNGEE. The CDR3 coding sequence is TGTGCCAGCAGCGTAGGCAACAGGGGCACATATGGCTACACCTTC. Translated, it gives CASSVGNRGTYGYTF.

This clone was seen a handful of times. The CDR3 nucleotides read TGTGCCAGCAGCCGCGGGGACCAGCCCCAGCATTTT. This gives the protein CASSRGDQPQHF. This chain links TRBV7-9 with TRBJ1-5, with D possibly matching TRBD1 (5 bases). The germline V gene encodes CDR1 SEHNR and CDR2 FQNEAQ (reference sequence). Trimming pared 5 bases from V and 7 bases from J, leaving 9 bases between. The CDR3 consists of 12 residues. The variable domain in full, with the rest retrieved from reference TRBV7-9 and TRBJ1-5, is DTGVSQNPRHKITKRGQNVTFRCDPISEHNRLYWYRQTLGQGPEFLTYFQNEAQLEKSRLLSDRFSAERPKGSFSTLEIQRTEQGDSAMYLCASSRGDQPQHFGDGTRLSIL.

This clone was seen a single time. The rearrangement links TRBV5-6 to TRBJ2-2; D possibly corresponds to TRBD2 (6 bases). Per the germline V gene, CDR1 is SGHDT and CDR2 is YYEEEE. The V and J ends lost 5 bases and 2 bases respectively, with 13 bases between them. CDR3 size: 15 residues. This chain's CDR3 is CASRVAGTNTGELFF. The CDR3 DNA follows: TGTGCCAGCAGAGTCGCGGGGACCAACACCGGGGAGCTGTTTTTT.

This rearrangement joins TRBV27 to TRBJ1-2, with 9 bases that match TRBD1. The CDR3 loop spans 15 amino acids. Germline assignment: CDR1 MNHEY and CDR2 SMNVEV (reference sequence). With 5 bases clipped from V and 5 bases from J, the junction kept 9 bases outside the gene matches. The CDR3 coding sequence is TGTGCCAGCAGTAACCCGGGACAGGGTCGGTATGGCTACACCTTC. Translation: CASSNPGQGRYGYTF.

V and J are TRBV5-4 and TRBJ1-4; a weak D match, TRBD1 (6 bases). V lost 4 bases and J 8 bases, leaving 18 bases between the germline ends. The V gene's germline CDR1 is SGHNT and CDR2 YYREEE (reference sequence). The CDR3 loop spans 15 amino acids. In DNA, the CDR3 is TGTGCCAGCAGCCAGCGGGGGCCACGAGAGGAAAAACTGTTTTTT. Residues: CASSQRGPREEKLFF.

This CDR3 reads CASSEEDRGQETQYF. In DNA, the CDR3 is TGTGCCAGCAGTGAGGAGGACAGGGGTCAGGAGACCCAGTACTTC. V and J are TRBV25-1 and TRBJ2-5, with 9 bases lining up with TRBD1. The germline V gene encodes CDR1 MGHDK and CDR2 SYGVNS. The J segment lost 5 bases and the V segment lost 3 bases, leaving 7 bases of the junction unmatched. This CDR3 has 15 residues.

The chain employs TRBV4-2 and TRBJ2-5; TRBD1 agrees at 8 bases. Germline CDR1 is LGHNA and CDR2 is YNFKEQ. CDR3 length: 18 amino acids. V lost 4 bases, J lost 5 bases, and 18 bases stayed unmatched. In nucleotides, the CDR3 is TGTGCCAGCAGCCGTACCGAAGTGGGCAGGGGGCGAAGCGAGACCCAGTACTTC. Protein sequence: CASSRTEVGRGRSETQYF.

This chain joins TRBV10-3 and TRBJ2-5; 10 bases are a match to TRBD1. The CDR3 length is 13 residues. The V gene's germline CDR1 is ENHRY and CDR2 SYGVKD. Trimming cost V 4 bases and J 5 bases; bases outside gene matches: 1. The CDR3 DNA sequence: TGTGCCATCAGTGGGACAGGGGGGGAGACCCAGTACTTC. It encodes CAISGTGGETQYF.

The chain links TRBV7-9 to TRBJ2-7; 7 bases align to TRBD2. Losses at the gene ends were 8 bases for V and 2 bases for J; bases not matched to a gene: 21. The CDR3 consists of 18 residues. The germline CDR1 and CDR2 sequences are SEHNR and FQNEAQ (reference sequence). The CDR3 is CASSQITWAGVKTYEQYF. In DNA, the CDR3 is TGTGCCAGCTCACAAATAACCTGGGCGGGGGTTAAAACCTACGAGCAGTACTTC.

The J gene is TRBJ2-5, the V gene TRBV5-1, with D perhaps matching TRBD2 (5 bases). Germline V CDR1 and CDR2: SGHRS, YFSETQ. The CDR3 runs to 13 residues. With 6 bases removed from V and 2 bases from J, the gap between germline ends came to 11 bases. This CDR3 reads CASNDGVQETQYF. The DNA for the CDR3 is TGCGCCAGCAATGACGGGGTGCAAGAGACCCAGTACTTC. Together with reference TRBV5-1 and TRBJ2-5, the CDR3 gives the full variable domain: KAGVTQTPRYLIKTRGQQVTLSCSPISGHRSVSWYQQTPGQGLQFLFEYFSETQRNKGNFPGRFSGRQFSNSRSEMNVSTLELGDSALYLCASNDGVQETQYFGPGTRLLVL.

The chain carries TRBV30 and TRBJ2-3; D is possibly TRBD2 (5 bases). With 2 bases removed from V and 6 bases from J, the gap between germline ends came to 9 bases. CDR1 and CDR2 (germline): GTSNPN, SVGIG (reference sequence). This CDR3 has 12 amino acids. The CDR3 spells CAWSLASDTQYF. The CDR3 DNA sequence: TGTGCCTGGAGTCTAGCCTCGGATACGCAGTATTTT.

This clone has just one count. CDR3 amino acids: CASSGGISGNTIYF. Here the CDR3 DNA reads TGTGCCAGCAGTGGGGGGATTTCTGGAAACACCATATATTTT. The rearrangement links TRBV25-1 to TRBJ1-3; possibly TRBD1 for D (5 bases). Deletions cut 4 bases from V and 1 base from J, with 8 bases between. The CDR3 covers 14 residues. CDR1 is MGHDK, CDR2 SYGVNS, per germline.

A few counts support this clone. The chain couples TRBV6-1 to TRBJ1-6, with D tentatively TRBD1 (6 bases). V was trimmed by 3 bases and J by 9 bases, leaving 12 bases between them. Germline V gene lookup returns CDR1 MNHNS and CDR2 SASEGT. The CDR3 loop spans 14 amino acids. The CDR3 DNA reads TGTGCCAGCAGTGACACAGGGTTAATTTCACCCCTCCACTTT. It encodes CASSDTGLISPLHF.

The CDR3 DNA is TGTGCCAGCAGTGAAATGGTGGCCCACGAGCAGTACTTC. Protein sequence: CASSEMVAHEQYF. This rearrangement joins TRBV2 to TRBJ2-7, with unresolved D. The CDR3 has 13 residues. The V and J ends lost 2 bases and 5 bases respectively, with 10 bases between them. Germline V gives CDR1 SNHLY, CDR2 FYNNEI.

The chain employs TRBV5-1 and TRBJ1-2; D is perhaps TRBD1 (5 bases). The CDR3 totals 15 residues. With 4 bases removed from V and 3 bases from J, the gap between germline ends came to 16 bases. Germline CDR1 reads SGHRS; CDR2 reads YFSETQ. In DNA form, the CDR3 reads TGCGCCAGCAGCCACCCCCGGGGGGGGGACTATGGCTACACCTTC. As protein: CASSHPRGGDYGYTF. Variable domain in full (rest from reference TRBV5-1 and TRBJ1-2): KAGVTQTPRYLIKTRGQQVTLSCSPISGHRSVSWYQQTPGQGLQFLFEYFSETQRNKGNFPGRFSGRQFSNSRSEMNVSTLELGDSALYLCASSHPRGGDYGYTFGSGTRLTVV.

The chain's CDR3 is CSVEPGTAQETQYF. As DNA, the CDR3 is TGCAGCGTCGAACCTGGGACAGCACAAGAGACCCAGTACTTC. The chain recombines TRBV29-1 with TRBJ2-5, with 7 positions matching TRBD1. The V gene's germline CDR1 is SQVTM and CDR2 ANQGSEA. Unmatched junction bases numbered 9, after V lost 6 bases and J lost 2 bases. CDR3 length: 14 residues.

This chain uses TRBV6-5 with TRBJ1-2, with TRBD1 as a possible D gene (5 bases). The CDR3 runs to 13 residues. Germline V gene lookup returns CDR1 MNHEY and CDR2 SVGAGI. Trimming pared 7 bases from V and 1 base from J, leaving 10 bases between. In DNA, the CDR3 is TGTGCCAGCACCACGACAGATAACTATGGCTACACCTTC. Amino acids: CASTTTDNYGYTF.

The chain combines TRBV5-1 with TRBJ2-1, with 7 bases that match TRBD1. V lost 8 bases and J lost 0; bases outside the gene matches: 5. Germline-derived CDR1 and CDR2 are SGHRS and YFSETQ. This CDR3 comprises 14 residues. CDR3 bases: TGCGCCAGACACAGGGGCGGCTCCTACAATGAGCAGTTCTTC. This translates into CARHRGGSYNEQFF.

V gene TRBV5-1 combines with J gene TRBJ1-2; D may be TRBD1 (6 bases). This CDR3 comprises 13 residues. Trimming left V 0 bases short and J 9 bases short, with 12 bases between. The germline gives CDR1 SGHRS, CDR2 YFSETQ. This CDR3 reads CASSLVAGDSYTF. The DNA of the CDR3 is TGCGCCAGCAGCTTGGTGGCAGGGGATAGCTACACCTTC. Full variable domain (remainder filled in from reference TRBV5-1 and TRBJ1-2): KAGVTQTPRYLIKTRGQQVTLSCSPISGHRSVSWYQQTPGQGLQFLFEYFSETQRNKGNFPGRFSGRQFSNSRSEMNVSTLELGDSALYLCASSLVAGDSYTFGSGTRLTVV.

The chain combines TRBV20-1 with TRBJ2-1; no clear D. CDR1 and CDR2 from the germline V gene are DFQATT and SNEGSKA (reference sequence). Deletions cut 6 bases from V and 8 bases from J, with 11 bases between. The CDR3 has 11 amino acids. The DNA of the CDR3 is TGCAGTGCATACCGACCCGATGAGCAGTTCTTC. The encoded protein is CSAYRPDEQFF.

This clone turned up a few times. This CDR3 reads CASSQDGVQRGGRTGELFF. CDR3 nucleotide sequence: TGTGCCAGCAGCCAAGATGGGGTCCAGCGGGGGGGCCGCACCGGGGAGCTGTTTTTT. V is TRBV4-2 and J is TRBJ2-2; 10 bases agree with TRBD2. The germline CDR1 and CDR2 sequences are LGHNA and YNFKEQ. V was pared by 0 bases and J by 4 bases, with 11 bases of the junction left unmatched. The CDR3 sequence is 19 residues long.